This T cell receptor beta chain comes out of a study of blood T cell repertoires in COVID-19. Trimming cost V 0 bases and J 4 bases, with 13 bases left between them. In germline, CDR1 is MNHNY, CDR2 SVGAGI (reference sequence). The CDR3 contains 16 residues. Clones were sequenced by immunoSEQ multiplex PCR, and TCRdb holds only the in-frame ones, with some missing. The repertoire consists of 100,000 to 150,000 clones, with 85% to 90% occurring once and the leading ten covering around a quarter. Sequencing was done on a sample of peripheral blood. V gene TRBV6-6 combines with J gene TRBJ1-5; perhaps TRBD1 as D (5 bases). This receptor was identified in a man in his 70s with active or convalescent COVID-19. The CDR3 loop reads CASSYSPRVGNQPQHF. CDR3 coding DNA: TGTGCCAGCAGTTACTCCCCCAGGGTTGGGAATCAGCCCCAGCATTTT.